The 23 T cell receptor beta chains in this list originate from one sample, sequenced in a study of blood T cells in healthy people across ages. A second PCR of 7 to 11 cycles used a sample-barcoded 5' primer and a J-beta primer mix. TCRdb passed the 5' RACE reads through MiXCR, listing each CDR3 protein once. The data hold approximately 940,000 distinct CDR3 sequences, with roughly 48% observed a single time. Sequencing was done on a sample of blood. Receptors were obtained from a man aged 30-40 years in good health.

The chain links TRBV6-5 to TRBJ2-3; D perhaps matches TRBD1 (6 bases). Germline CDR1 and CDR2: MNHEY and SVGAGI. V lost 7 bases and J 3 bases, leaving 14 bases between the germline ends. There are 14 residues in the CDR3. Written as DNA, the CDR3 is TGTGCCAGCAATCGGCAGGGGCAGACAGATACGCAGTATTTT. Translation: CASNRQGQTDTQYF.

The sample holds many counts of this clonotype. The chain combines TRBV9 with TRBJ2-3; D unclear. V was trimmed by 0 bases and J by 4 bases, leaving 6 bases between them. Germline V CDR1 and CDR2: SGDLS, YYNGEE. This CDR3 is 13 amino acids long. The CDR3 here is CASSVGLSDTQYF. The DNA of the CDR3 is TGTGCCAGCAGCGTAGGCCTTTCAGATACGCAGTATTTT.

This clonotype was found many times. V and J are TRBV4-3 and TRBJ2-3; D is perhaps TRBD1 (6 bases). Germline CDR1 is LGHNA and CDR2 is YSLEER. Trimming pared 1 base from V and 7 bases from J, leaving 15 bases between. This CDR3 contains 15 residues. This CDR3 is CASSQGLRDINTQYF. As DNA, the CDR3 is TGCGCCAGCAGCCAAGGTCTTAGGGACATCAATACGCAGTATTTT.

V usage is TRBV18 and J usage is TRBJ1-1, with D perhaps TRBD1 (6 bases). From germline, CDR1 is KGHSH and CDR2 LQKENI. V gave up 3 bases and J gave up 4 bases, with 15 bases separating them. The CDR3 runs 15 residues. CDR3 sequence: CASSPTERGGTEAFF. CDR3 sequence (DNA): TGTGCCAGCTCACCGACAGAACGAGGGGGCACTGAAGCTTTCTTT.

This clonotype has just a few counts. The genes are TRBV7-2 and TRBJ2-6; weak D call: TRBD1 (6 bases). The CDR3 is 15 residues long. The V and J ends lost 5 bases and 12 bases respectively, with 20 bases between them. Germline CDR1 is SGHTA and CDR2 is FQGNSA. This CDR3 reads CASSPQGRSVSVLTF. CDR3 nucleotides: TGTGCCAGCAGCCCACAGGGACGGTCCGTCTCCGTCCTGACTTTC.

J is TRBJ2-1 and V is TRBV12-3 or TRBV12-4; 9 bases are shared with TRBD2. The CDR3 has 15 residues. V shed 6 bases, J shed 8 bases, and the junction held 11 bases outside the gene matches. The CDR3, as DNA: TGTGCCAGCAGACGACTAAGCGGGGGGCGCGATGAGCAGTTCTTC. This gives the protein CASRRLSGGRDEQFF.

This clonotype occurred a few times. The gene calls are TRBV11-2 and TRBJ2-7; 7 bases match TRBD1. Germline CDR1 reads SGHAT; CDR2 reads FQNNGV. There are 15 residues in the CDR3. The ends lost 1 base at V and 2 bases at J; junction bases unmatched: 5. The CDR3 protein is CASSLVRTGAYEQYF. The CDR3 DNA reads TGTGCCAGCAGCTTAGTTAGGACAGGAGCCTACGAGCAGTACTTC.

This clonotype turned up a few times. CDR3 loop: CAISEGTGRTLETQYF. The CDR3 DNA sequence: TGTGCCATCAGTGAAGGGACAGGGCGGACCCTGGAGACCCAGTACTTC. The chain carries TRBV10-3 and TRBJ2-5; 9 nucleotides align to TRBD1. CDR1 is ENHRY and CDR2 is SYGVKD in the germline V gene. V dropped 3 bases and J dropped 5; count of bases not matched to a gene: 10. The CDR3 runs to 16 residues.

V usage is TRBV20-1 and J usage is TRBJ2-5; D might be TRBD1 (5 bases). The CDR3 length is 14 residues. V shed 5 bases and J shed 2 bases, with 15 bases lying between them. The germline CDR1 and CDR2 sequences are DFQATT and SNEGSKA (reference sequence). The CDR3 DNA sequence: TGCAGTGCTCAGGCCTTGGGGCTTCAAGAGACCCAGTACTTC. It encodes CSAQALGLQETQYF.

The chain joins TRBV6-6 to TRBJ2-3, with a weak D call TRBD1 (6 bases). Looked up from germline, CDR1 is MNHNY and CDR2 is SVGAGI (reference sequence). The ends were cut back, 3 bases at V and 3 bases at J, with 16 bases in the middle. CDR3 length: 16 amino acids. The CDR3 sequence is CASSYPQGFGTDTQYF. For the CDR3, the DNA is TGTGCCAGCAGTTATCCACAGGGATTTGGGACAGATACGCAGTATTTT.

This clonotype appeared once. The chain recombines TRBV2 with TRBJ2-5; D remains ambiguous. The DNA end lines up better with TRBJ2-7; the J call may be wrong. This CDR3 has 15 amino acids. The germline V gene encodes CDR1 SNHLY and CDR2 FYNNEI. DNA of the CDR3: TGTGCCAGCAGTGAAGGGACCCCCGGAACCTACGAGCAGTACTTC. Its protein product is CASSEGTPGTYEQYF.

The CDR3 bases are TGCAGCGTGAGGGGGACAACCGGGGAGCTGTTTTTT. It encodes CSVRGTTGELFF. The chain employs TRBV29-1 and TRBJ2-2; perhaps TRBD1 as D (6 bases). The CDR3 length is 12 residues. In germline, CDR1 is SQVTM, CDR2 ANQGSEA. Deletions cut 6 bases from V and 5 bases from J, with 10 bases between.

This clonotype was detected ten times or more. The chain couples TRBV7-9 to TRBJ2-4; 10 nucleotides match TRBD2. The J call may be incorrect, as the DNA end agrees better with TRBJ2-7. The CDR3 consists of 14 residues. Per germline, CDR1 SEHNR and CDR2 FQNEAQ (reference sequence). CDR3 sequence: CASSLGTSGLEQYF. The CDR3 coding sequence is TGTGCCAGCAGCTTAGGGACTAGCGGTCTCGAGCAGTACTTC.

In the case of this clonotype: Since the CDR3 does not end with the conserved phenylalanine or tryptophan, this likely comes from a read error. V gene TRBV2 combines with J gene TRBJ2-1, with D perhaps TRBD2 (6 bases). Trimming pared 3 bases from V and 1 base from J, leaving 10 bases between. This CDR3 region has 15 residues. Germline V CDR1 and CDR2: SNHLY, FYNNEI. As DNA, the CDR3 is TGTGCCAGCAGTGAGTTGGAGGGTTCCTACAATGAGCAGTTCTTA. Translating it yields CASSELEGSYNEQFL.

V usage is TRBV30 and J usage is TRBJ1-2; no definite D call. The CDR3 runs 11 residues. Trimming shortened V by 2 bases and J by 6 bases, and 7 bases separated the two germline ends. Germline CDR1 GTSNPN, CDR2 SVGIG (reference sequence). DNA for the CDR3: TGTGCCTGGAGTCCGATCAATGGCTACACCTTC. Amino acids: CAWSPINGYTF.

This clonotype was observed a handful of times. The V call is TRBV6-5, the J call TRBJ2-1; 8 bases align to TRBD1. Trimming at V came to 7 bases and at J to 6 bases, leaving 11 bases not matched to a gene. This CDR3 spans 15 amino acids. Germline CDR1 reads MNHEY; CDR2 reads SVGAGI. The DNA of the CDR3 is TGTGCCAGCACCCCGGGACAGGTGGCTGGCAATGAGCAGTTCTTC. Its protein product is CASTPGQVAGNEQFF.

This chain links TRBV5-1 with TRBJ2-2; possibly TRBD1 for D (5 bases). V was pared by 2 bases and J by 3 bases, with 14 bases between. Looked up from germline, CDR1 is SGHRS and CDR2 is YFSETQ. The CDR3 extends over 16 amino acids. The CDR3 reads CASSLTGSTYTGELFF. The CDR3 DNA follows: TGCGCCAGCAGCTTAACAGGTTCGACCTACACCGGGGAGCTGTTTTTT.

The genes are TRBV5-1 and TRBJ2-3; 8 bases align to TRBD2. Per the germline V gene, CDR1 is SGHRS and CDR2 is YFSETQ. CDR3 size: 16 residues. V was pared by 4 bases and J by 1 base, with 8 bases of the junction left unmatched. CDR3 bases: TGCGCCAGCAGCGGCTCAACAGCGGGGGGCACAGATACGCAGTATTTT. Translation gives CASSGSTAGGTDTQYF.

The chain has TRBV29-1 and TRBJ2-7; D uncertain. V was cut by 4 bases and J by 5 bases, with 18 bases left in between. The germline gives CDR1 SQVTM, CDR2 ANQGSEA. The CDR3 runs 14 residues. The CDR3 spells CSVGASIREDEQYF. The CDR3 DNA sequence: TGCAGCGTTGGTGCCTCCATCCGAGAAGACGAGCAGTACTTC.

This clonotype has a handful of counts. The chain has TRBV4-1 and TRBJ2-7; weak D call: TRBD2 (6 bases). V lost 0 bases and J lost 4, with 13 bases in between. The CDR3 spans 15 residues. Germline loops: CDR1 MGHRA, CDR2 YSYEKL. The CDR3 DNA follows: TGCGCCAGCAGCCAAGATGGTACGGGGGAGTACGAGCAGTACTTC. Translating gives CASSQDGTGEYEQYF.

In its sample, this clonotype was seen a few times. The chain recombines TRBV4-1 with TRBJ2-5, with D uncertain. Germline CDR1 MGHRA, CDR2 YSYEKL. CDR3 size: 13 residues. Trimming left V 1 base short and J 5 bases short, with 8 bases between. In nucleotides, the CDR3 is TGCGCCAGCAGCCAAGCGGTCCGGGAGACCCAGTACTTC. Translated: CASSQAVRETQYF.

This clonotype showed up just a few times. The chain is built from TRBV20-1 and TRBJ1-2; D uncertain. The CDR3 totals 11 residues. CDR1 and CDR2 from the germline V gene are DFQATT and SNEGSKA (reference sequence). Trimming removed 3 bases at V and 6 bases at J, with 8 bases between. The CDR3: CSARRSDGYTF. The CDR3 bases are TGCAGTGCTAGGAGGTCAGATGGCTACACCTTC.

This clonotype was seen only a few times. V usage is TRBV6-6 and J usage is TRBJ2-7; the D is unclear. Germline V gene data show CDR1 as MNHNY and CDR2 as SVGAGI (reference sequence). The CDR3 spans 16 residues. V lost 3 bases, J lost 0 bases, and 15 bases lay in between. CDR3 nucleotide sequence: TGTGCCAGCAGTTATGTGACCTTTCGCCTCTCCTACGAGCAGTACTTC. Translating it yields CASSYVTFRLSYEQYF.